This T cell receptor beta chain was retrieved from a study of blood T cells in healthy people across ages. The use of a sample-barcoded 5' primer and a J-beta primer mix characterized a second PCR of 7 to 11 cycles. TCRdb itself ran the 5' RACE reads through MiXCR, one entry per CDR3 protein. There are 600,000 to 650,000 distinct CDR3 sequences in the sample; approximately 59% occur only once, and roughly 34% lies in the top ten. Germline assignment: CDR1 MNHEY and CDR2 SVGAGI. The CDR3 runs to 15 residues. This TCR was sampled from a man aged 55 to 70 in good health. Source material: blood. This rearrangement joins TRBV6-5 to TRBJ2-1; D might be TRBD1 or TRBD2, each matching 5 bases. The J call may be wrong; the DNA end is better matched by TRBJ2-7. CDR3 protein: CASNEGHSLSYEQYF. The DNA of the CDR3 is TGTGCCAGCAACGAGGGGCACAGCCTCTCCTACGAGCAGTACTTC.